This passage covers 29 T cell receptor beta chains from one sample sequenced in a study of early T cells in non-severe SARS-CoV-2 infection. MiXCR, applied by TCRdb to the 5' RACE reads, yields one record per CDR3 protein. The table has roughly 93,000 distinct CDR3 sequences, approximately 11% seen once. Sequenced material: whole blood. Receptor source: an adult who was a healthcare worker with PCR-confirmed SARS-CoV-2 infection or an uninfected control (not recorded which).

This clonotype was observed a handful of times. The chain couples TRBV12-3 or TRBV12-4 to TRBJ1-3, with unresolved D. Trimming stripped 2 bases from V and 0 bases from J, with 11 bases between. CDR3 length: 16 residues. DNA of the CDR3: TGTGCCAGCAGTTTAATTGGCCCGATCTCTGGAAACACCATATATTTT. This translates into CASSLIGPISGNTIYF.

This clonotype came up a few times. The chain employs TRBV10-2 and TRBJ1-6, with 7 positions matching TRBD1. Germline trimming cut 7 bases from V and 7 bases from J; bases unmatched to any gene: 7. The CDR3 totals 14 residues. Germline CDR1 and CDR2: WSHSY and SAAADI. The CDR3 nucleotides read TGCGCCAGCAAACCGACAGGGACGAATTCACCCCTCCACTTT. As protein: CASKPTGTNSPLHF.

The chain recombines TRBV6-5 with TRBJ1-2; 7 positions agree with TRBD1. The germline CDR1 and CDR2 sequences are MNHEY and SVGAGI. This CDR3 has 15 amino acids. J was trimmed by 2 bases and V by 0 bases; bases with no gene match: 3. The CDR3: CASSYSPTGNYGYTF. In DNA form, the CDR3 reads TGTGCCAGCAGTTACTCGCCGACAGGGAACTATGGCTACACCTTC.

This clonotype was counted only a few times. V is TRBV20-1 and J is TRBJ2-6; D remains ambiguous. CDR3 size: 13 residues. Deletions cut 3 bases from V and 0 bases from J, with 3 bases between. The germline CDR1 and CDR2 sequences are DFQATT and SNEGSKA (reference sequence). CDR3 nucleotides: TGCAGTGCTAGGATCTCTGGGGCCAACGTCCTGACTTTC. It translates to CSARISGANVLTF.

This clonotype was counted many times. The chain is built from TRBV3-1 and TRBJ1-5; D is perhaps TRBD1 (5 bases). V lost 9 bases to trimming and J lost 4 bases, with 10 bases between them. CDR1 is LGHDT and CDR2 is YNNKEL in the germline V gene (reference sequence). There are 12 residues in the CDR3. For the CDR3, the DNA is TGTGCCAGTCAGGGTCCTAATCAGCCCCAGCATTTT. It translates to CASQGPNQPQHF.

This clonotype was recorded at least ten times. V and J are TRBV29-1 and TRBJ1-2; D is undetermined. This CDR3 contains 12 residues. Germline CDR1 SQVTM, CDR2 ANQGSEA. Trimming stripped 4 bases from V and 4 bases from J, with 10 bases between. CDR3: CSVVVGTYGYTF. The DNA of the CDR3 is TGCAGCGTTGTTGTCGGTACCTATGGCTACACCTTC.

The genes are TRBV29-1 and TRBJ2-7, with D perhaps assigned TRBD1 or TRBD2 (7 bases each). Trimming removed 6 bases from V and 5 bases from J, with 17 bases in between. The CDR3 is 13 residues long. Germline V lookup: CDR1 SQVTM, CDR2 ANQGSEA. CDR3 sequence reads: CSVLLQGGDEQYF. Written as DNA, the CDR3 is TGCAGCGTGCTCCTGCAGGGGGGGGACGAGCAGTACTTC.

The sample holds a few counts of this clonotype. The DNA of the CDR3 is TGCGCCAGCAGCAGGGGCAGCGGTACGCAGTATTTT. It specifies CASSRGSGTQYF. The chain couples TRBV10-1 to TRBJ2-3, with D possibly matching TRBD1 (6 bases). V was shortened by 6 bases and J by 8 bases, with 12 bases between the two germline ends. Germline CDR1 WNHNN, CDR2 SYGVQD (reference sequence). This CDR3 is built from 12 residues.

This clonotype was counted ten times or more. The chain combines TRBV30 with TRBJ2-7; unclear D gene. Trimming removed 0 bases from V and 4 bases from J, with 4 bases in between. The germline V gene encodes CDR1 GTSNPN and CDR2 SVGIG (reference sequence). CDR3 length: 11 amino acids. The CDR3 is CAWSVLYEQYF. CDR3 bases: TGTGCCTGGAGTGTACTATACGAGCAGTACTTC.

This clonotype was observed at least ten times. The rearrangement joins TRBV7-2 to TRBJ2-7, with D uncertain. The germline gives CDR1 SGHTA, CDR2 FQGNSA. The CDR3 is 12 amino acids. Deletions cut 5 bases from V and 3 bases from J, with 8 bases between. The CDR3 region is CASSHTLYEQYF. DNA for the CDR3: TGTGCCAGCAGCCACACTCTCTACGAGCAGTACTTC.

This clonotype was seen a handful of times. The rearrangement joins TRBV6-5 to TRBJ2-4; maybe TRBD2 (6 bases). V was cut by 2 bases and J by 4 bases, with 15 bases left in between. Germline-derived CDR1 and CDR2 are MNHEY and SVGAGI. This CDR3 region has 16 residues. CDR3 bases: TGTGCCAGCAGTTACGATGTAGCGGTAGCAAAAAACATTCAGTACTTC. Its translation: CASSYDVAVAKNIQYF.

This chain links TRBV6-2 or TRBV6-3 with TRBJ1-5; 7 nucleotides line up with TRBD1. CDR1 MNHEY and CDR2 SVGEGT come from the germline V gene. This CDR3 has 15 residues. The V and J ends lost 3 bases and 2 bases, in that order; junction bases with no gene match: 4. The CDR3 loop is CASSYRGTGNQPQHF. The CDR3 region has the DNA TGTGCCAGCAGTTATCGGGGGACAGGCAATCAGCCCCAGCATTTT.

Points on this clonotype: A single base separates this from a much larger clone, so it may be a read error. CDR3 in DNA: TGCAGTGCTAGGGACGGGCGGCGCTCGGGAAACACCGTATATTTT. This codes for CSARDGRRSGNTVYF. The chain couples TRBV20-1 to TRBJ1-3, with D hard to call. The CDR3 length is 15 residues. Germline loops: CDR1 DFQATT, CDR2 SNEGSKA (reference sequence).

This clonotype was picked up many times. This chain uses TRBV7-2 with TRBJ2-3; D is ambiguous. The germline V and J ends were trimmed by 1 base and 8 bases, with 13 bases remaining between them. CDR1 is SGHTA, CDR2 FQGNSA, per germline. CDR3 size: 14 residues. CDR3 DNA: TGTGCCAGCAGCTTAGGCGGTAGCACTCGTACGCAGTATTTT. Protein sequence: CASSLGGSTRTQYF.

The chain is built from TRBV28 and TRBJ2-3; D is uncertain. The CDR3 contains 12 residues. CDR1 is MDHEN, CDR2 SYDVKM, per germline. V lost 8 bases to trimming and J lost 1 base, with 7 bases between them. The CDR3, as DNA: TGTGCCAGCTCCACGGGCACAGATACGCAGTATTTT. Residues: CASSTGTDTQYF.

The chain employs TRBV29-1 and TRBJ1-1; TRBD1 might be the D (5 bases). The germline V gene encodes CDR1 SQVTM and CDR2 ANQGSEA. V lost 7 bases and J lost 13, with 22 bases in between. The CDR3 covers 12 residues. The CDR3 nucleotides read TGCAGCGCCGTTAGGGACCCTGAAATGGGTTTCTTT. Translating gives CSAVRDPEMGFF. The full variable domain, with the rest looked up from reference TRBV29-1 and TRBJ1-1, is SAVISQKPSRDICQRGTSLTIQCQVDSQVTMMFWYRQQPGQSLTLIATANQGSEATYESGFVIDKFPISRPNLTFSTLTVSNMSPEDSSIYLCSAVRDPEMGFFGQGTRLTVV.

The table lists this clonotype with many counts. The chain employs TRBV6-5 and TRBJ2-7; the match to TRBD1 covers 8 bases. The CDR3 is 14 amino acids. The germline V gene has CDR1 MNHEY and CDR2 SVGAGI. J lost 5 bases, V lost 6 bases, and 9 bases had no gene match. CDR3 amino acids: CASRTPGTGNEQYF. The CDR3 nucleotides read TGTGCCAGCAGAACCCCCGGGACAGGAAACGAGCAGTACTTC.

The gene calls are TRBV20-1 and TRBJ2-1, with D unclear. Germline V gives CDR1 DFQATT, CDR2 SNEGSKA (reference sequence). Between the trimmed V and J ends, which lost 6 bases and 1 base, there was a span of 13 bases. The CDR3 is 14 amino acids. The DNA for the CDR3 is TGCAGTGCCCGAACACTTATTTCCTACAATGAGCAGTTCTTC. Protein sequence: CSARTLISYNEQFF.

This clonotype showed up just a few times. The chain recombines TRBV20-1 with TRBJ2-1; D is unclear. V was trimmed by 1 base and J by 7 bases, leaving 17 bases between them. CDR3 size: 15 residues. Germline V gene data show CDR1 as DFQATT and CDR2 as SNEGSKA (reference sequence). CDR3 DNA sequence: TGCAGTGCTAGAGGGGAAACTCTTCGCGAGAATGAGCAGTTCTTC. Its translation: CSARGETLRENEQFF.

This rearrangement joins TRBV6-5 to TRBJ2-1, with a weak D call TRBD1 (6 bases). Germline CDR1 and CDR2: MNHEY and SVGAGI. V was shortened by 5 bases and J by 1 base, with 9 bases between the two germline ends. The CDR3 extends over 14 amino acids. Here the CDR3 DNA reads TGTGCCAGCAGTACGGACAGTTCCTACAATGAGCAGTTCTTC. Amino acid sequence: CASSTDSSYNEQFF.

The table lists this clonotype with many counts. CDR3 nucleotide sequence: TGCAGTGCCCCGACCTACAATGAGCAGTTCTTC. It is translated as CSAPTYNEQFF. The chain combines TRBV20-1 with TRBJ2-1; D ambiguous. The V end lost 6 bases, the J end lost 2 bases, and 5 bases lay between the germline ends. Looked up from germline, CDR1 is DFQATT and CDR2 is SNEGSKA (reference sequence). This CDR3 spans 11 amino acids.

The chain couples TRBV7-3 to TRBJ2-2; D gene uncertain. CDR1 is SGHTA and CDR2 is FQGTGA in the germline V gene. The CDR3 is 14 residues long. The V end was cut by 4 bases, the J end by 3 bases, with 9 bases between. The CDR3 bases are TGTGCCAGCAGCTACGGACGGTACACCGGGGAGCTGTTTTTT. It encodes CASSYGRYTGELFF.

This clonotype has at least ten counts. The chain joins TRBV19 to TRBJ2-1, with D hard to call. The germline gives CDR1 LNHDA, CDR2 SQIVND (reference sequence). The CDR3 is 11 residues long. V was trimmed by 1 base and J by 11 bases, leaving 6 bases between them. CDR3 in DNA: TGTGCCAGTAGTATAGGGACCAAGCAGTTCTTC. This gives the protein CASSIGTKQFF.

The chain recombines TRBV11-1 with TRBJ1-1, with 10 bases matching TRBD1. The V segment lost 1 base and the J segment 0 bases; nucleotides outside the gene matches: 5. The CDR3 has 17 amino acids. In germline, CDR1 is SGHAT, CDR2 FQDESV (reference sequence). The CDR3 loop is CASSLGGTGVMNTEAFF. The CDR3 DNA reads TGTGCCAGCAGCTTAGGAGGGACAGGGGTCATGAACACTGAAGCTTTCTTT.

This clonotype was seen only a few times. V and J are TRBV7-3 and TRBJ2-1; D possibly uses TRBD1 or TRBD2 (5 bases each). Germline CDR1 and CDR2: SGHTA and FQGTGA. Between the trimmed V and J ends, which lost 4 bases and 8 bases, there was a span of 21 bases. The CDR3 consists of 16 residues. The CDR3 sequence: CASSSYPGGLGDEQFF. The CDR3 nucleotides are TGTGCCAGCAGCTCCTATCCCGGCGGCCTGGGGGATGAGCAGTTCTTC.

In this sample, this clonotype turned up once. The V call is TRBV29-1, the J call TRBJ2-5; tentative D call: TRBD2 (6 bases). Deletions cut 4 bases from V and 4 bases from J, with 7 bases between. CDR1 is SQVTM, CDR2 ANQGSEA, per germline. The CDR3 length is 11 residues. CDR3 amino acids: CSVVSGETQYF. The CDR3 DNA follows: TGCAGCGTTGTTAGCGGAGAGACCCAGTACTTC.

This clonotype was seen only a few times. This CDR3 is CASSSIFRSSGNTIYF. Here the CDR3 DNA reads TGTGCCAGCAGCTCGATTTTCAGGTCCTCTGGAAACACCATATATTTT. The gene calls are TRBV11-2 and TRBJ1-3; no clear D gene. CDR3 size: 16 residues. The germline V gene has CDR1 SGHAT and CDR2 FQNNGV. The V gene lost 4 bases and the J gene lost 0 bases, with 13 bases spanning the gap.

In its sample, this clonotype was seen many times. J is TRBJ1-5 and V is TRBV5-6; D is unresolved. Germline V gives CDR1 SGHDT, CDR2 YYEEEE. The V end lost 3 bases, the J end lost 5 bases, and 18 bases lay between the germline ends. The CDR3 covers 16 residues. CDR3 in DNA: TGTGCCAGCAGCTCCCGGCGGACTCAAACCTATCAGCCCCAGCATTTT. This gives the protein CASSSRRTQTYQPQHF.

CDR3 in amino acids: CSAEGQSYGYTF. The CDR3 coding sequence is TGCAGTGCTGAGGGACAGTCCTATGGCTACACCTTC. This rearrangement joins TRBV20-1 to TRBJ1-2, with 7 bases aligning to TRBD1. CDR3 length: 12 amino acids. The ends lost 5 bases at V and 4 bases at J; junction bases unmatched: 4. The germline V gene encodes CDR1 DFQATT and CDR2 SNEGSKA (reference sequence).